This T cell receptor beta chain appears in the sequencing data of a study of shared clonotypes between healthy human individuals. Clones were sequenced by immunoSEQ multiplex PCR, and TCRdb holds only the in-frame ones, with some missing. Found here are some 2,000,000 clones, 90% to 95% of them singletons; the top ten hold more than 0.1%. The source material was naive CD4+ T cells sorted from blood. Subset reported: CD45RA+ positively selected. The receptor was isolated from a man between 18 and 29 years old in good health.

In DNA, the CDR3 is TGTGCCACCAGCCCGACAGGGGGTGTTCAGCCCCAGCATTTT. It codes for CATSPTGGVQPQHF. This rearrangement joins TRBV15 to TRBJ1-5, with TRBD1 matching over 9 bases. Germline V gives CDR1 LNHNV, CDR2 YYDKDF (reference sequence). This CDR3 contains 14 residues. The V segment lost 5 bases and the J segment 6 bases; nucleotides outside the gene matches: 5.